The 7 T cell receptor beta chains reported below all come from one sample, sequenced in a study of blood T cells in healthy people across ages. Primed by a sample-barcoded 5' primer and a J-beta primer mix, a second PCR proceeded for 7 to 11 cycles. TCRdb ran MiXCR on the 5' RACE reads and lists one entry per CDR3 protein. The sample records roughly 680,000 distinct CDR3 sequences, around 20% being singletons. Material for sequencing was blood. These receptors were collected from a man in his sixties or seventies in good health.

In this sample, this clonotype turned up many times. The chain employs TRBV27 and TRBJ2-5; the match to TRBD2 covers 11 bases. CDR3 size: 15 residues. CDR1 is MNHEY, CDR2 SMNVEV, per germline (reference sequence). The trim removed 5 bases at V and 5 bases at J, leaving 7 bases unmatched. CDR3 in amino acids: CASSALAGVLETQYF. Written as DNA, the CDR3 is TGTGCCAGCAGTGCACTAGCGGGAGTTCTCGAGACCCAGTACTTC.

This clonotype occurred a few times. The V gene is TRBV28, the J gene TRBJ2-7; 10 bases match TRBD2. Germline-derived CDR1 and CDR2 are MDHEN and SYDVKM. The junction had 4 bases not matched to a gene; V was cut back by 6 bases and J by 2 bases. This CDR3 is 14 amino acids long. This chain's CDR3 is CASRRTSGTYEQYF. CDR3 DNA sequence: TGTGCCAGCAGACGGACTAGCGGAACCTACGAGCAGTACTTC.

This clonotype was observed a single time. The J gene is TRBJ2-2, the V gene TRBV28; 7 nucleotides match TRBD2. J was trimmed by 0 bases and V by 0 bases; bases with no gene match: 1. In germline, CDR1 is MDHEN, CDR2 SYDVKM. The CDR3 has 16 amino acids. The CDR3 nucleotides read TGTGCCAGCAGTTTATGGGGGACTACGAACACCGGGGAGCTGTTTTTT. Its translation is CASSLWGTTNTGELFF.

In its sample, this clonotype was seen a few times. This sequence joins TRBV5-1 and TRBJ2-5, with D maybe TRBD2 (5 bases). The J call is doubtful: the DNA matches TRBJ2-1 better. The CDR3 is made up of 15 amino acids. Looked up from germline, CDR1 is SGHRS and CDR2 is YFSETQ. The CDR3 spells CASSLSGSPNNEQFF. DNA for the CDR3: TGCGCCAGCAGCTTATCGGGGTCTCCTAACAATGAGCAGTTCTTC.

V gene TRBV18 combines with J gene TRBJ2-3; the D is unclear. Germline assignment: CDR1 KGHSH and CDR2 LQKENI. This CDR3 is 13 amino acids long. Trimming took off 1 base at V and 6 bases at J, with 8 bases between the two ends. The CDR3 DNA reads as TGTGCCAGCTCACCACGGTTAACGGATACGCAGTATTTT. Amino acids: CASSPRLTDTQYF.

Comment on this clonotype: The junction and the germline gene differ at one end; a read error may be behind it. The chain's CDR3 is CASSSLAGGGYNEQLF. The DNA for the CDR3 is TGCGCCAGCAGCTCACTAGCGGGAGGGGGATACAATGAGCAGCTCTTC. J is TRBJ2-5 and V is TRBV5-1, with 13 bases that match TRBD2. Per the germline V gene, CDR1 is SGHRS and CDR2 is YFSETQ. The CDR3 is made up of 16 amino acids.

In this sample, this clonotype turned up a few times. This chain uses TRBV29-1 with TRBJ1-1; D is possibly TRBD1 (5 bases). Germline CDR1 SQVTM, CDR2 ANQGSEA. Trimming pared 3 bases from V and 1 base from J, leaving 9 bases between. The CDR3 runs 13 residues. CDR3 sequence reads: CSVEQGRNTEAFF. The DNA of the CDR3 is TGCAGCGTTGAGCAGGGTAGGAACACTGAAGCTTTCTTT.